A selection of T cell receptor beta chains follows, all from one sample in a study of post-analysis software for immune sequencing data. TCRdb re-analysed the PCR reads in MiXCR, keeping a single row per CDR3 protein. The sample lists 400,000 to 500,000 distinct CDR3 sequences; approximately 42% were seen once. The material sequenced was blood. Source of these receptors: a girl under 10 years old with multiple sclerosis. The CDR3 runs from the conserved cysteine through the conserved F or W. A D gene is named only where the DNA matches it firmly. Clone size is stated in some rows and not others, as once, few, many or a class when expanded.

j_call clone_size d_call v_call cdr3_aa cdr3_nt
TRBJ2-4 few - TRBV12-3/TRBV12-4 CASSWTGAGEQYF TGTGCCAGCAGTTGGACCGGGGCTGGGGAGCAGTACTTC
TRBJ2-1 - TRBD1 TRBV27 CASSPGTDTPNEQFF TGTGCCAGCAGTCCCGGGACAGATACCCCTAATGAGCAGTTCTTC
TRBJ1-1 - - TRBV12-3/TRBV12-4 CASSPTGRIAEAFF TGTGCCAGCAGTCCTACAGGGCGTATAGCTGAAGCTTTCTTT
TRBJ2-7 - TRBD2 TRBV28 CASSAALLWTSGRVEQYF TGTGCCAGCAGTGCCGCCCTCCTCTGGACTAGCGGGAGGGTAGAGCAGTACTTC
TRBJ2-7 - - TRBV6-1 CASTSPRASYEQYF TGTGCCAGCACCTCACCCAGGGCTTCCTACGAGCAGTACTTC
TRBJ1-1 - - TRBV10-2 CASSDIPHTGLVNTEAFF TGCGCCAGCAGTGATATCCCTCATACAGGGCTGGTGAACACTGAAGCTTTCTTT
TRBJ2-3 - - TRBV12-3/TRBV12-4 CASSFDQGRTDTQYF TGTGCCAGCAGTTTCGACCAGGGACGCACAGATACGCAGTATTTT
TRBJ2-1 - - TRBV9 CASSVKGNEQFF TGTGCCAGCAGCGTAAAGGGGAATGAGCAGTTCTTC
TRBJ2-5 - TRBD2 TRBV15 CATSRETSGGETQYF TGTGCCACCAGCAGAGAGACTAGCGGGGGAGAGACCCAGTACTTC
TRBJ1-1 - - TRBV20-1 CSASTGRNTEAFF TGCAGTGCTTCCACAGGGCGGAACACTGAAGCTTTCTTT
TRBJ2-7 - - TRBV12-3/TRBV12-4 CASNPFAACEQYF TGTGCCAGCAACCCATTCGCAGCCTGCGAGCAGTACTTC